Listed below are T cell receptor beta chains from one sample, sequenced in a study of control samples from healthy donors and cancer patients. The table came from immunoSEQ multiplex PCR; TCRdb's copy has only in-frame clones and leaves some out. The repertoire has approximately 160,000 clones, 85% to 95% of them found once; the top ten carry roughly 1.3%. Sequenced: blood. These receptors were taken from a woman aged 18-29 years in good health. CDR3s include the opening cysteine and the closing phenylalanine or tryptophan. Fields, in order: V gene, clone size, D gene, J gene, CDR3 protein, CDR3 DNA. D genes are given only for firm matches. The size entry is marked missing in some rows and otherwise reads once, few, many or a size class.

v_call: TRBV10-3; clone_size: -; d_call: -; j_call: TRBJ1-2; cdr3_aa: CAISESRSNYGYTF; cdr3_nt: TGTGCCATCAGTGAGTCAAGAAGTAACTATGGCTACACCTTC
v_call: TRBV10-3; clone_size: -; d_call: TRBD1; j_call: TRBJ2-7; cdr3_aa: CAISPGTAYEQYF; cdr3_nt: TGTGCCATCAGCCCCGGGACAGCCTACGAGCAGTACTTC
v_call: TRBV5-1; clone_size: -; d_call: -; j_call: TRBJ1-2; cdr3_aa: CASSPGGQLNYGYTF; cdr3_nt: TGCGCCAGCAGCCCAGGCGGACAGCTCAACTATGGCTACACCTTC
v_call: TRBV2; clone_size: -; d_call: -; j_call: TRBJ1-4; cdr3_aa: CASSLTGLGEKLFF; cdr3_nt: TGTGCCAGCAGTCTAACAGGGCTGGGAGAAAAACTGTTTTTT
v_call: TRBV2; clone_size: -; d_call: -; j_call: TRBJ2-1; cdr3_aa: CATTINEQFF; cdr3_nt: TGTGCCACCACAATCAATGAGCAGTTCTTC
v_call: TRBV6-6; clone_size: -; d_call: -; j_call: TRBJ1-1; cdr3_aa: CASSQHGGLGDTEAFF; cdr3_nt: TGTGCCAGCAGCCAACACGGGGGGCTGGGGGACACTGAAGCTTTCTTT
v_call: TRBV6-2/TRBV6-3; clone_size: -; d_call: -; j_call: TRBJ1-1; cdr3_aa: CASSLGPPGLNTEAFF; cdr3_nt: TGTGCCAGCAGTCTCGGGCCGCCAGGGTTGAACACTGAAGCTTTCTTT
v_call: TRBV19; clone_size: -; d_call: -; j_call: TRBJ2-3; cdr3_aa: CASSIRSSSATDTQYF; cdr3_nt: TGTGCCAGTAGTATCCGCAGCTCTAGCGCCACAGATACGCAGTATTTT
v_call: TRBV18; clone_size: -; d_call: -; j_call: TRBJ1-1; cdr3_aa: CASSPLTENTEAFF; cdr3_nt: TGTGCCAGCTCACCATTAACAGAGAACACTGAAGCTTTCTTT
v_call: TRBV10-3; clone_size: -; d_call: -; j_call: TRBJ1-2; cdr3_aa: CATRTVWYGYTF; cdr3_nt: TGTGCCACCAGGACAGTTTGGTATGGCTACACCTTC
v_call: TRBV5-1; clone_size: -; d_call: TRBD2; j_call: TRBJ2-2; cdr3_aa: CASSLNPAAGGSTGELFF; cdr3_nt: TGCGCCAGCAGCTTGAATCCGGCGGCGGGGGGATCCACCGGGGAGCTGTTTTTT
v_call: TRBV1; clone_size: -; d_call: -; j_call: TRBJ2-5; cdr3_aa: CTSSRNGQETQYF; cdr3_nt: TGCACCAGCAGCCGCAACGGCCAAGAGACCCAGTACTTC
v_call: TRBV6-5; clone_size: -; d_call: -; j_call: TRBJ1-1; cdr3_aa: CASSYSSGANTEAFF; cdr3_nt: TGTGCCAGCAGTTACTCGTCCGGGGCGAACACTGAAGCTTTCTTT
v_call: TRBV18; clone_size: -; d_call: -; j_call: TRBJ1-1; cdr3_aa: CASSETLNTEGFF; cdr3_nt: TGTGCCAGCTCAGAAACACTGAACACTGAAGGTTTCTTT
v_call: TRBV6-5; clone_size: -; d_call: TRBD1; j_call: TRBJ1-1; cdr3_aa: CASSYSQGATEAFF; cdr3_nt: TGTGCCAGCAGTTACTCGCAGGGGGCGACTGAAGCTTTCTTT
v_call: TRBV5-1; clone_size: -; d_call: TRBD1; j_call: TRBJ1-4; cdr3_aa: CASSLGTGGEKLFF; cdr3_nt: TGCGCCAGCAGCTTGGGGACAGGTGGTGAAAAACTGTTTTTT
v_call: TRBV7-2; clone_size: -; d_call: TRBD1; j_call: TRBJ2-5; cdr3_aa: CASSLRDRKETQYF; cdr3_nt: TGTGCCAGCAGCTTGAGGGACAGGAAAGAGACCCAGTACTTC
v_call: TRBV6-5; clone_size: -; d_call: -; j_call: TRBJ1-1; cdr3_aa: CASSYSFTATGTEAFF; cdr3_nt: TGTGCCAGCAGTTACTCGTTTACAGCGACCGGGACTGAAGCTTTCTTT
v_call: TRBV6-2/TRBV6-3; clone_size: -; d_call: TRBD2; j_call: TRBJ2-5; cdr3_aa: CASSFLAGRELQETQYF; cdr3_nt: TGTGCCAGCAGTTTCCTAGCTGGGAGGGAACTACAAGAGACCCAGTACTTC
v_call: TRBV4-2; clone_size: -; d_call: TRBD2; j_call: TRBJ2-7; cdr3_aa: CASSQDPYSSGSTYEQYF; cdr3_nt: TGTGCCAGCAGCCAAGATCCATATTCTAGCGGGTCTACCTACGAGCAGTACTTC
v_call: TRBV2; clone_size: -; d_call: -; j_call: TRBJ2-7; cdr3_aa: CASSLGSGEQYF; cdr3_nt: TGTGCCAGCAGTCTAGGATCGGGCGAGCAGTACTTC
v_call: TRBV12-5; clone_size: -; d_call: TRBD1; j_call: TRBJ1-5; cdr3_aa: CASGTTFYRDRESNQPQHF; cdr3_nt: TGTGCTAGTGGTACCACTTTCTACCGGGACAGGGAAAGCAATCAGCCCCAGCATTTT
v_call: TRBV15; clone_size: -; d_call: -; j_call: TRBJ2-1; cdr3_aa: CATSRRQDNEQFF; cdr3_nt: TGTGCCACCAGCAGGCGTCAGGACAATGAGCAGTTCTTC
v_call: TRBV9; clone_size: -; d_call: -; j_call: TRBJ2-7; cdr3_aa: CASSAGGGTGYEQYF; cdr3_nt: TGTGCCAGCAGCGCGGGTGGTGGGACTGGCTACGAGCAGTACTTC
v_call: TRBV7-9; clone_size: -; d_call: -; j_call: TRBJ2-1; cdr3_aa: CASSRRDEQFF; cdr3_nt: TGTGCCAGCAGCAGAAGGGATGAGCAGTTCTTC
v_call: TRBV12-3/TRBV12-4; clone_size: once; d_call: -; j_call: TRBJ2-3; cdr3_aa: CASSLGDTQYF; cdr3_nt: TGTGCCAGCAGTTTGGGGGATACGCAGTATTTT
v_call: TRBV4-2; clone_size: -; d_call: -; j_call: TRBJ1-1; cdr3_aa: CASSQGRGFEAFF; cdr3_nt: TGTGCCAGCAGCCAAGGCCGAGGATTTGAAGCTTTCTTT
v_call: TRBV2; clone_size: -; d_call: -; j_call: TRBJ2-2; cdr3_aa: CATKGVRNTGELFF; cdr3_nt: TGTGCCACCAAGGGAGTTCGGAACACCGGGGAGCTGTTTTTT
v_call: TRBV11-2; clone_size: -; d_call: TRBD1; j_call: TRBJ1-2; cdr3_aa: CASSLSGQYGYTF; cdr3_nt: TGTGCCAGCAGCTTATCGGGACAGTATGGCTACACCTTC
v_call: TRBV3-1/TRBV3-2; clone_size: few; d_call: -; j_call: TRBJ2-7; cdr3_aa: CASSHLLTYEQYF; cdr3_nt: TGTGCCAGCAGCCACTTGCTTACCTACGAGCAGTACTTC
v_call: TRBV7-9; clone_size: -; d_call: -; j_call: TRBJ2-1; cdr3_aa: CASSSVGSHNEQFF; cdr3_nt: TGTGCCAGCAGCTCCGTAGGGTCCCACAATGAGCAGTTCTTC
v_call: TRBV24-1; clone_size: -; d_call: TRBD1; j_call: TRBJ1-3; cdr3_aa: CATSDPSIRQGSGNTIYF; cdr3_nt: TGTGCCACCAGTGATCCATCCATTCGACAGGGTTCTGGAAACACCATATATTTT
v_call: TRBV18; clone_size: -; d_call: TRBD1; j_call: TRBJ1-6; cdr3_aa: CASSLDRVNSPLHF; cdr3_nt: TGTGCCAGCTCACTCGACAGGGTTAATTCACCCCTCCACTTT
v_call: TRBV29-1; clone_size: once; d_call: -; j_call: TRBJ2-1; cdr3_aa: CSAEEDPSSYNEQFF; cdr3_nt: TGCAGCGCCGAAGAGGACCCTAGCTCCTACAATGAGCAGTTCTTC
v_call: TRBV6-6; clone_size: -; d_call: TRBD2; j_call: TRBJ2-7; cdr3_aa: CASRSQRDDEQYF; cdr3_nt: TGTGCCAGCCGGTCCCAGCGGGATGACGAGCAGTACTTC
v_call: TRBV7-9; clone_size: -; d_call: -; j_call: TRBJ1-2; cdr3_aa: CASSYGGGNYTF; cdr3_nt: TGTGCCAGCAGCTACGGTGGGGGCAACTACACCTTC
v_call: TRBV19; clone_size: -; d_call: -; j_call: TRBJ1-5; cdr3_aa: CASSMGTVYQPQHF; cdr3_nt: TGTGCCAGTAGTATGGGGACGGTTTATCAGCCCCAGCATTTT
v_call: TRBV6-2/TRBV6-3; clone_size: -; d_call: TRBD2; j_call: TRBJ2-1; cdr3_aa: CASSWVAGEYNEQFF; cdr3_nt: TGTGCCAGCAGTTGGGTTGCGGGGGAGTACAATGAGCAGTTCTTC
v_call: TRBV6-5; clone_size: -; d_call: TRBD2; j_call: TRBJ2-7; cdr3_aa: CASSYSGTSVYEQYF; cdr3_nt: TGTGCCAGCAGTTACAGTGGGACTAGCGTCTACGAGCAGTACTTC
v_call: TRBV4-1; clone_size: -; d_call: -; j_call: TRBJ1-4; cdr3_aa: CASSQVQWGNEKLFF; cdr3_nt: TGCGCCAGCAGCCAAGTACAGTGGGGGAATGAAAAACTGTTTTTT
v_call: TRBV7-8; clone_size: -; d_call: TRBD2; j_call: TRBJ2-1; cdr3_aa: CASSFVKRGALSYNEQFF; cdr3_nt: TGTGCCAGCAGCTTCGTCAAGCGGGGGGCCCTCTCCTACAATGAGCAGTTCTTC
v_call: TRBV19; clone_size: -; d_call: -; j_call: TRBJ2-1; cdr3_aa: CASRGGLESYNEQFF; cdr3_nt: TGTGCCAGTAGAGGGGGGCTAGAGTCCTACAATGAGCAGTTCTTC
v_call: TRBV7-2; clone_size: -; d_call: -; j_call: TRBJ2-7; cdr3_aa: CASSFGGVRGNEQYF; cdr3_nt: TGTGCCAGCAGCTTCGGTGGCGTTCGGGGTAACGAGCAGTACTTC
v_call: TRBV24-1; clone_size: -; d_call: TRBD1; j_call: TRBJ2-1; cdr3_aa: CATRARGGRLNEQFF; cdr3_nt: TGTGCCACCAGGGCTAGAGGGGGCCGTTTGAATGAGCAGTTCTTC
v_call: TRBV15; clone_size: -; d_call: -; j_call: TRBJ1-5; cdr3_aa: CATSRAGHNQPQHF; cdr3_nt: TGTGCCACCAGCAGAGCGGGTCATAATCAGCCCCAGCATTTT
v_call: TRBV6-4; clone_size: -; d_call: -; j_call: TRBJ1-2; cdr3_aa: CASRKEAGAGGYTF; cdr3_nt: TGTGCCAGCAGGAAGGAGGCAGGGGCGGGTGGCTACACCTTC
v_call: TRBV6-1; clone_size: -; d_call: TRBD1; j_call: TRBJ2-5; cdr3_aa: CASSERDRNFQETQYF; cdr3_nt: TGTGCCAGCAGTGAGAGGGACAGGAATTTCCAAGAGACCCAGTACTTC
v_call: TRBV11-3; clone_size: -; d_call: TRBD2; j_call: TRBJ2-2; cdr3_aa: CASSLVRVAGVTGELFF; cdr3_nt: TGTGCCAGCAGCTTAGTTAGAGTAGCGGGAGTGACCGGGGAGCTGTTTTTT
v_call: TRBV24-1; clone_size: -; d_call: TRBD2; j_call: TRBJ2-1; cdr3_aa: CATSDSQPTSGRYYNEQFF; cdr3_nt: TGTGCCACCAGTGATTCCCAACCGACTAGCGGGAGATACTACAATGAGCAGTTCTTC
v_call: TRBV5-6; clone_size: -; d_call: -; j_call: TRBJ1-3; cdr3_aa: CASSFPGHGYSGNTIYF; cdr3_nt: TGTGCCAGCAGCTTTCCGGGACACGGATACTCTGGAAACACCATATATTTT
v_call: TRBV2; clone_size: -; d_call: TRBD2; j_call: TRBJ2-3; cdr3_aa: CASPTGTRLTDTQYF; cdr3_nt: TGTGCCAGCCCCACCGGGACTAGGCTCACAGATACGCAGTATTTT
v_call: TRBV2; clone_size: -; d_call: -; j_call: TRBJ2-4; cdr3_aa: CASTSDQKNIQYF; cdr3_nt: TGTGCCAGCACTTCGGACCAGAAAAACATTCAGTACTTC
v_call: TRBV15; clone_size: -; d_call: -; j_call: TRBJ1-2; cdr3_aa: CATSRGQSATNYGYTF; cdr3_nt: TGTGCCACCAGCCGAGGACAGTCCGCTACTAACTATGGTTACACCTTC
v_call: TRBV28; clone_size: -; d_call: -; j_call: TRBJ1-4; cdr3_aa: CASSSGGANEKLFF; cdr3_nt: TGTGCCAGCAGTTCCGGGGGGGCTAATGAAAAACTGTTTTTT
v_call: TRBV28; clone_size: -; d_call: TRBD2; j_call: TRBJ2-3; cdr3_aa: CASSPGLAAASTDTQYF; cdr3_nt: TGTGCCAGCAGCCCAGGGCTAGCGGCCGCCAGCACAGATACGCAGTATTTT
v_call: TRBV14; clone_size: once; d_call: -; j_call: TRBJ2-2; cdr3_aa: CASSQGGGELFF; cdr3_nt: TGTGCCAGCAGCCAAGGGGGCGGGGAGCTGTTTTTT
v_call: TRBV20-1; clone_size: -; d_call: -; j_call: TRBJ2-7; cdr3_aa: CSASYRNLGEQYF; cdr3_nt: TGCAGTGCTAGTTACAGGAATCTCGGCGAGCAGTACTTC